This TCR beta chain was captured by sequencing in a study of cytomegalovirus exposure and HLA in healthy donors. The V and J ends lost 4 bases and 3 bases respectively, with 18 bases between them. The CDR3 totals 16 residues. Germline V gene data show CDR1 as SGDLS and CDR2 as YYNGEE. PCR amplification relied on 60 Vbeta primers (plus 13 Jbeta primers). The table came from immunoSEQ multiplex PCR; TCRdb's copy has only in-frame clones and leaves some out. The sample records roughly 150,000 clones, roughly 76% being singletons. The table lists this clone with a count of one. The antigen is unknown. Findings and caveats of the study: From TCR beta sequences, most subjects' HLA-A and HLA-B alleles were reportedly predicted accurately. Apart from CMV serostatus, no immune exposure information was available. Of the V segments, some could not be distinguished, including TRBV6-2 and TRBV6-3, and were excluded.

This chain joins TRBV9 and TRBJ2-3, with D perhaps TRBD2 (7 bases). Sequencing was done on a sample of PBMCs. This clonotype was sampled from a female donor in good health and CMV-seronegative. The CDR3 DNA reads TGTGCCAGCAGCTCCCTCGGGGGGCGGGGGACAGATACGCAGTATTTT. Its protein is CASSSLGGRGTDTQYF.